This entry concerns a single T cell receptor (beta chain). Its antigen remains unknown. Unmatched junction bases numbered 10, after V lost 1 base and J lost 4 bases. Germline V gene lookup returns CDR1 LGHNA and CDR2 YSLEER. This CDR3 contains 17 residues. Expressed TCRB transcripts got sequenced, as all isolated RNA was reverse transcribed. The protocol was immunoSEQ multiplex PCR, while the TCRdb copy is restricted to in-frame clones and leaves out a portion. The sample has around 310,000 clones; 9.5% to 11% are singletons. The data originate from a study of beta chain features in type 1 diabetes. Overall study results and limits: Patients with type 1 diabetes carried fewer insertions and had more deletions at their VDJ junctions.

CD4+ naive, central memory, regulatory and stem cell-like memory cells were sorted via CD45RO/CCR7/CD25/CD127/CD95/CD27. Material for sequencing was naive CD4+ T cells from blood. The source is a woman younger than 45 in good health. The chain employs TRBV4-3 and TRBJ2-3, with TRBD2 identical over 8 bases. The CDR3: CASSQVLAGGGSDTQYF. CDR3 DNA: TGCGCCAGCAGCCAAGTCCTTGCGGGAGGAGGGTCAGATACGCAGTATTTT.